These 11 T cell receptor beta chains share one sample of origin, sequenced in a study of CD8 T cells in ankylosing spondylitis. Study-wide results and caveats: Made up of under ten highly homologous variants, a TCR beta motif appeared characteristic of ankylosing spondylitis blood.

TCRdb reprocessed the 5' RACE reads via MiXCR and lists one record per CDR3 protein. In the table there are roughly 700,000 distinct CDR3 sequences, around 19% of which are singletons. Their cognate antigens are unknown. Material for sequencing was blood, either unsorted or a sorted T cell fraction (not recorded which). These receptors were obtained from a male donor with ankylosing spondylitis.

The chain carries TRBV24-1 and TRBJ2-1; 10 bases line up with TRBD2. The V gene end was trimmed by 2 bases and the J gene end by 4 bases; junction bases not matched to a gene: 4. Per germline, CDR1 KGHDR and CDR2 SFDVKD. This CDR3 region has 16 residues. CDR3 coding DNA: TGTGCCACCAGTGATTCTAGCGGGAGAGGTTACAATGAGCAGTTCTTC. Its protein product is CATSDSSGRGYNEQFF.

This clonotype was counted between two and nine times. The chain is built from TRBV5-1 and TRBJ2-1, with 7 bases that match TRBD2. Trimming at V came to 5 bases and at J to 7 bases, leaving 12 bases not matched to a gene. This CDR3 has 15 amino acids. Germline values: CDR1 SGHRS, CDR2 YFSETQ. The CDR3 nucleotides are TGCGCCAGCAGTCTGGGGTCTAGCGGAGAAAATGAGCAGTTCTTC. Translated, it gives CASSLGSSGENEQFF.

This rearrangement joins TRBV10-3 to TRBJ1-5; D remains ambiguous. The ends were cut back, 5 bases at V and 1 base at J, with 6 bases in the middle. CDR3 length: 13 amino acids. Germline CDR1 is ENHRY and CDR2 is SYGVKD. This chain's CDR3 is CAISKSSNQPQHF. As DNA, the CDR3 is TGTGCCATCAGTAAGAGCAGCAATCAGCCCCAGCATTTT.

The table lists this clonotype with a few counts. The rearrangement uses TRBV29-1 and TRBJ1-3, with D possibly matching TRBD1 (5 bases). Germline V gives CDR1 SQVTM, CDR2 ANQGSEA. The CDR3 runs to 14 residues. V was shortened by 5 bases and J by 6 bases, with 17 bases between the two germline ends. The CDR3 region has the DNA TGCAGCGTTACCCCCCGGGGGGTTGAAAACACCATATATTTT. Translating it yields CSVTPRGVENTIYF.

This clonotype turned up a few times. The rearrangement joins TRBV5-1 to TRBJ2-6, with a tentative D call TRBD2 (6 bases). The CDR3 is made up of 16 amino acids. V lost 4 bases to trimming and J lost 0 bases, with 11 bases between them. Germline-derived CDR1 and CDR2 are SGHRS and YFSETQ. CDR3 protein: CASSSRLGSGANVLTF. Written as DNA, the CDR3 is TGCGCCAGCAGCAGCCGACTAGGCTCTGGGGCCAACGTCCTGACTTTC.

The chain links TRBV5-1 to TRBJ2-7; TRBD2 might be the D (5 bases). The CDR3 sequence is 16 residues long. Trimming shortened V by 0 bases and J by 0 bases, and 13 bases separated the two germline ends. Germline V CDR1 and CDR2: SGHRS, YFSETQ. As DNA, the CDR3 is TGCGCCAGCAGCTTGGCCGGCGGAGGTTACTCCTACGAGCAGTACTTC. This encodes CASSLAGGGYSYEQYF.

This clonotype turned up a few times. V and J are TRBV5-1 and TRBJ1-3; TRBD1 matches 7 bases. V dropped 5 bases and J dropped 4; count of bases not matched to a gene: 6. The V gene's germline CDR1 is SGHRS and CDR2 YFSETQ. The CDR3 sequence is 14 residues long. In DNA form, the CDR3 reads TGCGCCAGCAGACCCGACAGGGCCGGAAACACCATATATTTT. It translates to CASRPDRAGNTIYF.

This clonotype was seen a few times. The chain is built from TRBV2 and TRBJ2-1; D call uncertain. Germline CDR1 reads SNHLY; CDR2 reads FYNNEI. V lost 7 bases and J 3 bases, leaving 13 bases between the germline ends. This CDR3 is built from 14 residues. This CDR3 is CASMLGLDYNEQFF. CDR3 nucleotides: TGTGCCAGCATGCTCGGGCTAGACTACAATGAGCAGTTCTTC.

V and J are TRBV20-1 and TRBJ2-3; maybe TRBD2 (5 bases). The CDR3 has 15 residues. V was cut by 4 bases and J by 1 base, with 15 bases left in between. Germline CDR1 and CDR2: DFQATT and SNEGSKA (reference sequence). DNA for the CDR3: TGCAGTGCTACGGAAGTAGCGAGACGCACAGATACGCAGTATTTT. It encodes CSATEVARRTDTQYF.

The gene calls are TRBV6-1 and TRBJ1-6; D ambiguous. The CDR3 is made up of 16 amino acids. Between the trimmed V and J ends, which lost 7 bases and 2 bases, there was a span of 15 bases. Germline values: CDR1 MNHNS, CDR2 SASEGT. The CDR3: CASTPWWGTYNSPLHF. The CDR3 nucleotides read TGTGCCAGCACTCCCTGGTGGGGTACCTATAATTCACCCCTCCACTTT.

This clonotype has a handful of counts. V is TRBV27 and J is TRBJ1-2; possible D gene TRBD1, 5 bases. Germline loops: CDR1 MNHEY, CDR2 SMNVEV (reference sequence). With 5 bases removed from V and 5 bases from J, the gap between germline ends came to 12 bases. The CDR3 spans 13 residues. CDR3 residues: CASSGAGQYGYTF. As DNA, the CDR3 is TGTGCCAGCAGTGGGGCGGGCCAGTATGGCTACACCTTC.